The clone carrying this T cell receptor beta chain is a singleton in its sample. Its antigen is as yet unknown. Isolated RNA was reverse transcribed into cDNA used as the sequencing template. Using immunoSEQ multiplex PCR, the repertoire was profiled, and TCRdb retains in-frame clones only, with some absent. The sample lists 200,000 or so clones; about 62% were seen once. Documented treatment: oral pan-JAK inhibitor, 5-10 mg twice daily. As part of sample collection, lesional scalp punch biopsies and peripheral blood were taken from alopecia areata patients. The V gene's germline CDR1 is SGHRS and CDR2 YFSETQ. The V end was cut by 1 base, the J end by 8 bases, with 10 bases between. The CDR3 has 13 amino acids. The data are from a study of CD8+ T cells in alopecia areata. General observations from the study: Normal scalp showed lower clonality than lesional scalp, especially alopecia totalis/universalis.

The sequence derives from a human donor with alopecia areata. The material was CD4+ T cells sorted from blood, obtained at week 24, from a patient treated with tofacitinib. The V and J genes are TRBV5-1 and TRBJ2-4, with D perhaps matching TRBD1 or TRBD2 (6 bases each). The CDR3 nucleotides are TGCGCCAGCAGCTTGACGGGGGCAGACATTCAGTACTTC. Amino acid sequence: CASSLTGADIQYF.